The sequence of this T cell receptor (beta chain) was determined in a study of T cell responses to AZD1222 COVID-19 vaccine. Notes on the study in general: Spike-wide coverage was observed for vaccine-associated CD4 TCRs, with dominant responses at 160-218 and 743-854. Only 5 to 7 AZD1222 recipients tested seropositive at baseline.

TCRdb's copy holds only in-frame clones and misses some; the assay was immunoSEQ multiplex PCR. The sample gives approximately 140,000 clones, approximately 93% of which show up once; less than 0.95% is in the top ten. Notes on this clone: What it recognizes is unknown.

The V end was cut by 3 bases, the J end by 6 bases, with 11 bases between. This CDR3 has 14 amino acids. CDR1 SGHDN and CDR2 FVKESK come from the germline V gene. This receptor was identified in an adult in good health. The rearrangement joins TRBV14 to TRBJ2-2; D may be TRBD2 (5 bases). This sample comprised peripheral blood, obtained on day 0 of MenACWY control vaccination. The CDR3 sequence: CASSQDLRAGELFF. DNA of the CDR3: TGTGCCAGCAGCCAGGACCTGCGGGCCGGGGAGCTGTTTTTT.